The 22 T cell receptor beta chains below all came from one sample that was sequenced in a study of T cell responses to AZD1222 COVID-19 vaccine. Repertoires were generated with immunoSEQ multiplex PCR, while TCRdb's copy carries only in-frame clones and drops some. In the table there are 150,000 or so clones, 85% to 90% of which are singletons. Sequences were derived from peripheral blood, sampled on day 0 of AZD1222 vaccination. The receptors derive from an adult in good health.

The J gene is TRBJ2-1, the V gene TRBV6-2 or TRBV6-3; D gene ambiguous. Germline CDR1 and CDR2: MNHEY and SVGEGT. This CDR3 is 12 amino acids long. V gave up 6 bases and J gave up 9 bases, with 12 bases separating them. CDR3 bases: TGTGCCAGCAGCCCCCCCCTAGGTGAGCAGTTCTTC. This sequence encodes CASSPPLGEQFF.

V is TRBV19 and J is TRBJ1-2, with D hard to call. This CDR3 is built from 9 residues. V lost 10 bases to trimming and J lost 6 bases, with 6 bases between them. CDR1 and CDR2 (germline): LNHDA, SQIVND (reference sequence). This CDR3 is CAILDGYTF. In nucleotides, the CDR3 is TGTGCCATTCTCGATGGCTACACCTTC.

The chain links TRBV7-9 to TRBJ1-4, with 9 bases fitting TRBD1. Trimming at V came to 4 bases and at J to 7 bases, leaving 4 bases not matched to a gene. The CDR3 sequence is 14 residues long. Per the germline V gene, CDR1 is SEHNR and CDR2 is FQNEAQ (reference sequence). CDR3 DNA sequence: TGTGCCAGCAGCTCGGACAGGGGAGCTGAAAAACTGTTTTTT. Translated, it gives CASSSDRGAEKLFF. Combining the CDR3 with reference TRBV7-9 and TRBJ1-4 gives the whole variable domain DTGVSQNPRHKITKRGQNVTFRCDPISEHNRLYWYRQTLGQGPEFLTYFQNEAQLEKSRLLSDRFSAERPKGSFSTLEIQRTEQGDSAMYLCASSSDRGAEKLFFGSGTQLSVL.

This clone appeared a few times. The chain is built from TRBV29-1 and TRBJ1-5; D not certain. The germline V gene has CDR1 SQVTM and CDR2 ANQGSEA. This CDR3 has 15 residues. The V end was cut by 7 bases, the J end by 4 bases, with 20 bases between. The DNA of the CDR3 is TGCAGCGGGTCTCGAGGGAAACATTCTAATCAGCCCCAGCATTTT. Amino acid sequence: CSGSRGKHSNQPQHF.

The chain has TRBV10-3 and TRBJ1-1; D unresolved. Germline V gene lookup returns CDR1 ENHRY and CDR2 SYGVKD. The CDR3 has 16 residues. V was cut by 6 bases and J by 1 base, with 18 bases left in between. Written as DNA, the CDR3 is TGTGCCATCAGCTCCTCAACCGGGAGTAGGAACACTGAAGCTTTCTTT. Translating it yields CAISSSTGSRNTEAFF.

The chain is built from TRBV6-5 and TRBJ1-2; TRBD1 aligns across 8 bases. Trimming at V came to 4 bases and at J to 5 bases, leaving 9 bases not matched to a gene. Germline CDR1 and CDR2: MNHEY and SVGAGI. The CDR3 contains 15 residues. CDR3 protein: CASSSTGTGGYGYTF. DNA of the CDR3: TGTGCCAGCAGTTCAACAGGAACAGGGGGGTATGGCTACACCTTC.

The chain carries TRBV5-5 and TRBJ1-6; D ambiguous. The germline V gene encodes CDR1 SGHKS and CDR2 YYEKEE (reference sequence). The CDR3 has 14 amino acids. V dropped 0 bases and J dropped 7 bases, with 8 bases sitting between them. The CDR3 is CASSLGSDNSPLHF. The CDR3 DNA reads TGTGCCAGCAGCTTGGGTTCGGACAATTCACCCCTCCACTTT.

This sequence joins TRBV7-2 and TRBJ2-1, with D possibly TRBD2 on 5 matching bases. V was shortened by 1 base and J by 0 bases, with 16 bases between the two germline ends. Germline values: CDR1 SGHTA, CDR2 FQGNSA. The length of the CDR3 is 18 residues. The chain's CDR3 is CASSLVSGRSGSYNEQFF. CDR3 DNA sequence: TGTGCCAGCAGCTTAGTTTCGGGTCGGAGCGGCTCCTACAATGAGCAGTTCTTC. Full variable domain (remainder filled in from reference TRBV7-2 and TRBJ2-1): GAGVSQSPSNKVTEKGKDVELRCDPISGHTALYWYRQSLGQGLEFLIYFQGNSAPDKSGLPSDRFSAERTGGSVSTLTIQRTQQEDSAVYLCASSLVSGRSGSYNEQFFGPGTRLTVL.

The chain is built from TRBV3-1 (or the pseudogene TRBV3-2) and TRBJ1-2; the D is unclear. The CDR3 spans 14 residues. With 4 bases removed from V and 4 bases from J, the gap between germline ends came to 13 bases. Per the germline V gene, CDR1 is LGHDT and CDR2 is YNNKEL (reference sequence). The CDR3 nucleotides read TGTGCCAGCAGCCTCCCTGGGGAGACCTATGGCTACACCTTC. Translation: CASSLPGETYGYTF.

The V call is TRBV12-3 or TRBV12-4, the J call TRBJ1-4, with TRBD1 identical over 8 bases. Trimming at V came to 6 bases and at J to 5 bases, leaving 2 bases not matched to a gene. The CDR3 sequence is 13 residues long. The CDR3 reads CASSRTGNEKLFF. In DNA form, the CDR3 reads TGTGCCAGCAGCCGGACAGGGAATGAAAAACTGTTTTTT.

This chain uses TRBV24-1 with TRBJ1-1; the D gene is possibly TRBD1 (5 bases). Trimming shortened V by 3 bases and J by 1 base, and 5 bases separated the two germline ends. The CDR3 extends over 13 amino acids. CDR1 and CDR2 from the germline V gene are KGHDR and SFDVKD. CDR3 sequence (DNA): TGTGCCACCAGTGATGACAGGAACACTGAAGCTTTCTTT. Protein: CATSDDRNTEAFF.

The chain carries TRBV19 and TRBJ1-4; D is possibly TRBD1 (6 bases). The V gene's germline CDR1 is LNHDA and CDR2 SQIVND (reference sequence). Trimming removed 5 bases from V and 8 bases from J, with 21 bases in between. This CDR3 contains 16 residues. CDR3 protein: CASSAYQQGMGEKLFF. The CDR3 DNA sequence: TGTGCCAGTAGTGCCTATCAGCAGGGGATGGGGGAAAAACTGTTTTTT.

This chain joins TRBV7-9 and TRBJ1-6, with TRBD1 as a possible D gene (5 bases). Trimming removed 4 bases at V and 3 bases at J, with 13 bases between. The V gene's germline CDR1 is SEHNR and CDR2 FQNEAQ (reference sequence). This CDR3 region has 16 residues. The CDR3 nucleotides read TGTGCCAGCAGCTCCCTAAAGAGGGGCTATAATTCACCCCTCCACTTT. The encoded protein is CASSSLKRGYNSPLHF.

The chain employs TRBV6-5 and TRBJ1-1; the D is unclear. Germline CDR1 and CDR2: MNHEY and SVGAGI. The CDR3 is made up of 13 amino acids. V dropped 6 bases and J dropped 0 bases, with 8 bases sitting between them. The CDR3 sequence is CASSLLLNTEAFF. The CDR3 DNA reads TGTGCCAGCAGCCTCCTCCTGAACACTGAAGCTTTCTTT.

CDR3 loop: CASSQVNGELFF. In DNA form, the CDR3 reads TGTGCCAGCAGCCAAGTAAACGGGGAGCTGTTTTTT. The chain recombines TRBV3-1 (or the pseudogene TRBV3-2) with TRBJ2-2; D call uncertain. Germline CDR1 is LGHDT and CDR2 is YNNKEL (reference sequence). V lost 1 base and J 7 bases, leaving 4 bases between the germline ends. The CDR3 runs 12 residues.

The CDR3 spells CASSKQTGYSNQPQHF. The CDR3 DNA follows: TGTGCCAGTAGCAAACAAACGGGCTATAGCAATCAGCCCCAGCATTTT. The rearrangement links TRBV19 to TRBJ1-5; D remains ambiguous. Trimming took 6 bases from V and 0 from J, leaving 15 bases between them. Per the germline V gene, CDR1 is LNHDA and CDR2 is SQIVND (reference sequence). CDR3 length equals 16 residues.

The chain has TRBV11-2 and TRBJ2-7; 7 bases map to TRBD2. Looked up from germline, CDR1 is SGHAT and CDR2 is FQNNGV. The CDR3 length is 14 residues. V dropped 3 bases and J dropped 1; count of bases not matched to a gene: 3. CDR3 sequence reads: CASSFSGWSYEQYF. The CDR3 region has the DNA TGTGCCAGCAGCTTTAGCGGGTGGTCCTACGAGCAGTACTTC.

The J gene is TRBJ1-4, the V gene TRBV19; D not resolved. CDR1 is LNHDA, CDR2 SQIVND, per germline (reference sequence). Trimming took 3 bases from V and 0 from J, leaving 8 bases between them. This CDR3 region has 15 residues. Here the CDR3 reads CASSMGLATNEKLFF. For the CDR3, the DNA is TGTGCCAGTAGTATGGGTTTGGCAACTAATGAAAAACTGTTTTTT.

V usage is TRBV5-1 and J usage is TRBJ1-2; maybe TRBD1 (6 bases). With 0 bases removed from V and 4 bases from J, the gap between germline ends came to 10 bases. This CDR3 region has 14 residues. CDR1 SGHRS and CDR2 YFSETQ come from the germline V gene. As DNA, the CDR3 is TGCGCCAGCAGCTTGGATAGGACAGTCTATGGCTACACCTTC. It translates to CASSLDRTVYGYTF.

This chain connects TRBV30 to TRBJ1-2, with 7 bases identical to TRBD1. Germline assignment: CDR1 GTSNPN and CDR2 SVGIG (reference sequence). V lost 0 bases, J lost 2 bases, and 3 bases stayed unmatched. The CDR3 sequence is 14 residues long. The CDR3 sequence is CAWSVRDRNYGYTF. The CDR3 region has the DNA TGTGCCTGGAGTGTAAGGGACAGAAACTATGGCTACACCTTC.

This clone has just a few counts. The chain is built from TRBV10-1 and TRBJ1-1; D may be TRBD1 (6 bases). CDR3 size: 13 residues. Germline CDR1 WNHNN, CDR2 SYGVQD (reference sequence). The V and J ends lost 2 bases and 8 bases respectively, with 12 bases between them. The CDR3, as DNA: TGCGCCAGCAGTGAGCGTCAAACAGGGGAAGCTTTCTTT. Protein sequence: CASSERQTGEAFF.

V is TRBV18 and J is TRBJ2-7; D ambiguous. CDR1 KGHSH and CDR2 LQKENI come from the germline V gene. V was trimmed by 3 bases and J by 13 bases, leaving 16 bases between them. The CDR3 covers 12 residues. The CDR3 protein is CASSPKSGPEYF. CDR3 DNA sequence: TGTGCCAGCTCACCGAAGAGTGGGCCCGAATACTTC.